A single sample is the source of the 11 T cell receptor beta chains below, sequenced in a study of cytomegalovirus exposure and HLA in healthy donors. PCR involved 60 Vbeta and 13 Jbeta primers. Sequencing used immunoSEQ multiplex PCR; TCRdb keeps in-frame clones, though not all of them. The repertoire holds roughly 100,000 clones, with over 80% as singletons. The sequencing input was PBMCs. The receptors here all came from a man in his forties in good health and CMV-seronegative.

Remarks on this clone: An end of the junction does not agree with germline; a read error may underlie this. Here the CDR3 reads CASSLQGQETQYF. For the CDR3, the DNA is TGTGCTAGCAGCTTACAGGGGCAAGAGACCCAGTACTTC. This chain joins TRBV7-7 and TRBJ2-5, with TRBD1 matching 7 bases. CDR3 length: 13 residues. Germline V gene data show CDR1 as SSHAT and CDR2 as FNYEAQ (reference sequence). The full variable domain, completed using reference TRBV7-7 and TRBJ2-5, is GAGVSQSPRYKVTKRGQDVTLRCDPISSHATLYWYQQALGQGPEFLTYFNYEAQPDKSGLPSDRFSAERPEGSISTLTIQRTEQRDSAMYRCASSLQGQETQYFGPGTRLLVL.

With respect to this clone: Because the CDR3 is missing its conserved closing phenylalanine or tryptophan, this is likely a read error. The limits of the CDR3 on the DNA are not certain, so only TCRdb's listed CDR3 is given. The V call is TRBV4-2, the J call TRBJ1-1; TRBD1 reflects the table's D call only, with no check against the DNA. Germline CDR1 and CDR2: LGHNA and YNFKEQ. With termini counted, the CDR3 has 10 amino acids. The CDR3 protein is CASSPGGGPL.

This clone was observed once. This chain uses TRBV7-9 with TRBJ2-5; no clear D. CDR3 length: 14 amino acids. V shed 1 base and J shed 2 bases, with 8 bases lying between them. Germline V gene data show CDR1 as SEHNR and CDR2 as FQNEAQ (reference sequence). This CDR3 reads CASSLVAAQETQYF. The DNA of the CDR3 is TGTGCCAGCAGCTTAGTCGCGGCTCAAGAGACCCAGTACTTC.

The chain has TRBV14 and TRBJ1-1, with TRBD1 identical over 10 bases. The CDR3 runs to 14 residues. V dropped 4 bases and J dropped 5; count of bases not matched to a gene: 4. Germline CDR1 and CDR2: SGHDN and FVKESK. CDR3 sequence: CASSPDRGLTEAFF. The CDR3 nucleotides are TGTGCCAGCAGCCCCGACAGGGGGCTAACTGAAGCTTTCTTT.

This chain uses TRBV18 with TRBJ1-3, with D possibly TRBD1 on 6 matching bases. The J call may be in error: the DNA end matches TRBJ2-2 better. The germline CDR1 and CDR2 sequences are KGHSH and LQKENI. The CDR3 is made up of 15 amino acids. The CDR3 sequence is CASSLHRADTGELFF. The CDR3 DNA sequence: TGTGCCAGCTCACTTCACAGGGCGGATACCGGGGAGCTGTTTTTT.

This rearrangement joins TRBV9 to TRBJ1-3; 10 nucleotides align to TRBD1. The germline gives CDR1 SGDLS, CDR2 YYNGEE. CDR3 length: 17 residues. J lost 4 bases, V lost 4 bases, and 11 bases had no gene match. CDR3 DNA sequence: TGTGCCAGCAGCACCTGGGACAGGGGCTCTCTCGGAAACACCATATATTTT. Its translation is CASSTWDRGSLGNTIYF.

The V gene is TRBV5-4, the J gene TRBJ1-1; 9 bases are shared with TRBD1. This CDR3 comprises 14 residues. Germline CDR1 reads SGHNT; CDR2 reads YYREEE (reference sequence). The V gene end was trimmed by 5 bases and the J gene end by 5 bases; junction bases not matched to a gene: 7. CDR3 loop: CASRRDREVTEAFF. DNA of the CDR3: TGTGCCAGCAGAAGGGACAGGGAGGTGACTGAAGCTTTCTTT.

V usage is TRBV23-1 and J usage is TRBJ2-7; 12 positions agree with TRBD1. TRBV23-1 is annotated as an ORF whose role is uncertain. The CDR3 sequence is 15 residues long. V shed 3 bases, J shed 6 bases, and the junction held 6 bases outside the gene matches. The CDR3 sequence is CASSHSGTGGGEQYF. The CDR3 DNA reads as TGCGCCAGCAGTCATTCCGGGACAGGGGGCGGCGAGCAGTACTTC.

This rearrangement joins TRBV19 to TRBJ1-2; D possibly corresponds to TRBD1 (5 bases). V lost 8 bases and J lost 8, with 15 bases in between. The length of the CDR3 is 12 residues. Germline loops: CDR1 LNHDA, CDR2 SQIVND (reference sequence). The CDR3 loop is CASHTRGGGYTF. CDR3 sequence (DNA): TGTGCCAGTCACACAAGGGGAGGCGGCTACACCTTC.

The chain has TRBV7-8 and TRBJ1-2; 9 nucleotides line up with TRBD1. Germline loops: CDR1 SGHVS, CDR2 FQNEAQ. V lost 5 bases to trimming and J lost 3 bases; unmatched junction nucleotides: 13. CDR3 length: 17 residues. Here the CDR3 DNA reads TGTGCCAGCAGCCAAGGTGGGACAGGGATCATTTACTATGGCTACACCTTC. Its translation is CASSQGGTGIIYYGYTF.

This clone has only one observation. The chain's CDR3 is CASSHPTGTSGGENEQFF. The CDR3, as DNA: TGCGCCAGCAGCCATCCAACCGGGACTAGCGGGGGGGAAAATGAGCAGTTCTTC. J is TRBJ2-1 and V is TRBV4-3; 16 bases line up with TRBD2. The CDR3 has 18 amino acids. CDR1 LGHNA and CDR2 YSLEER come from the germline V gene. V was pared by 3 bases and J by 7 bases, with 9 bases of the junction left unmatched.